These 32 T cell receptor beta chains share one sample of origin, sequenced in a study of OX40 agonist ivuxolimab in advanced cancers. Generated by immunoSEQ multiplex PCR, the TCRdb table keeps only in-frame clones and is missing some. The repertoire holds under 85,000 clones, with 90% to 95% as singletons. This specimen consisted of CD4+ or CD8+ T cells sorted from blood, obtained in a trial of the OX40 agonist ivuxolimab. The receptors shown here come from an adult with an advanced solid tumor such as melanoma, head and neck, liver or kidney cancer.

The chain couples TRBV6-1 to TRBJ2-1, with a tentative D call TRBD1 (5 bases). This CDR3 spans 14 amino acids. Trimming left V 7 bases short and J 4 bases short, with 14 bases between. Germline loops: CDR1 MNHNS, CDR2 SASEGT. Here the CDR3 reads CASKGTGPYNEQFF. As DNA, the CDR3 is TGTGCCAGCAAGGGCACAGGCCCATACAATGAGCAGTTCTTC.

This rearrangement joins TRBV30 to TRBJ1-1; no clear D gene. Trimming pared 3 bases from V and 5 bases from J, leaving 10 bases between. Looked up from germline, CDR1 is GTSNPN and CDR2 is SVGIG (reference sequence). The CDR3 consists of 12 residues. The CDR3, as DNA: TGTGCCTGGAGACGCCCGGGGACTGAAGCTTTCTTT. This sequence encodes CAWRRPGTEAFF.

The CDR3 loop is CASSDPGTGEFNTEAFF. CDR3 DNA: TGTGCCAGCAGTGATCCCGGGACAGGGGAATTTAACACTGAAGCTTTCTTT. The genes are TRBV25-1 and TRBJ1-1; 10 positions match TRBD1. The trim removed 3 bases at V and 2 bases at J, leaving 9 bases unmatched. Germline CDR1 and CDR2: MGHDK and SYGVNS. The length of the CDR3 is 17 residues.

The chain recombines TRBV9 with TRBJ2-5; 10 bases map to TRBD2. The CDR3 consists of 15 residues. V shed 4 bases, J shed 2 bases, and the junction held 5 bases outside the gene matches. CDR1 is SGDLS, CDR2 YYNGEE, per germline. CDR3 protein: CASSSRLAGQETQYF. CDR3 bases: TGTGCCAGCAGCTCCCGACTAGCGGGTCAAGAGACCCAGTACTTC.

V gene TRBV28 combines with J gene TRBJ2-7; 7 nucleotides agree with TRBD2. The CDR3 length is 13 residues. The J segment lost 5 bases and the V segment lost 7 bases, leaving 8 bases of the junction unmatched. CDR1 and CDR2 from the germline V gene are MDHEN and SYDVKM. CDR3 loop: CASTGRGEHEQYF. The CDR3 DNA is TGTGCCAGCACCGGCCGGGGGGAACACGAGCAGTACTTC.

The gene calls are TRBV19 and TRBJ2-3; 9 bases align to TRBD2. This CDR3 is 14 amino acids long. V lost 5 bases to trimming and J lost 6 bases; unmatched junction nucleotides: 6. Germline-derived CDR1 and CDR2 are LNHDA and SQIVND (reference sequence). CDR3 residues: CASSPSGATDTQYF. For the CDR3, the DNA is TGTGCCAGTAGTCCTAGCGGGGCGACGGATACGCAGTATTTT.

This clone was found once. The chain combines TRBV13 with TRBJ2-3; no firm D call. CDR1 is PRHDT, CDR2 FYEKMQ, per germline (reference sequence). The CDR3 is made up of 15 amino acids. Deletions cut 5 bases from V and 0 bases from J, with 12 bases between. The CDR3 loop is CASSPTLGSTDTQYF. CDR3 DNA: TGTGCCAGCAGCCCGACCCTGGGGAGCACAGATACGCAGTATTTT.

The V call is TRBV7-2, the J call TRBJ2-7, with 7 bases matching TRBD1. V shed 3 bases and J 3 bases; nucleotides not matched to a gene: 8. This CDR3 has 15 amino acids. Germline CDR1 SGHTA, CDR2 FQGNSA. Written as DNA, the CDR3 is TGTGCCAGCAGCTTTCTGACAGGGATGAGCTACGAGCAGTACTTC. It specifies CASSFLTGMSYEQYF.

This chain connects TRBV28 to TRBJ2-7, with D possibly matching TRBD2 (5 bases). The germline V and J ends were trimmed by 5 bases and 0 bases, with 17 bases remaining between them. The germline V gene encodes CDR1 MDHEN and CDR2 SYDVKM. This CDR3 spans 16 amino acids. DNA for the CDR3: TGTGCCAGCAGTCTGACCCTAGCTCCCCCCTCCTACGAGCAGTACTTC. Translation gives CASSLTLAPPSYEQYF.

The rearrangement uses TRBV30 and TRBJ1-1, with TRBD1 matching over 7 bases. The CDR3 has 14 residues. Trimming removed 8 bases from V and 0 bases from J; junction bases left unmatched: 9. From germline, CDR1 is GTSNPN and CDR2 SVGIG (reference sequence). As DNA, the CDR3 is TGTGCCGGTTGCGGGGACAGTTTGAACACTGAAGCTTTCTTT. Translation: CAGCGDSLNTEAFF. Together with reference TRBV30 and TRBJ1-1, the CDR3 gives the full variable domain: SQTIHQWPATLVQPVGSPLSLECTVEGTSNPNLYWYRQAAGRGLQLLFYSVGIGQISSEVPQNLSASRPQDRQFILSSKKLLLSDSGFYLCAGCGDSLNTEAFFGQGTRLTVV.

CDR3 loop: CASSQGLAFSYEQYF. Here the CDR3 DNA reads TGTGCCAGCAGCCAGGGACTAGCGTTCTCCTACGAGCAGTACTTC. This chain links TRBV7-9 with TRBJ2-7, with 10 bases identical to TRBD2. The CDR3 runs 15 residues. Per the germline V gene, CDR1 is SEHNR and CDR2 is FQNEAQ (reference sequence). V was clipped by 5 bases and J by 0 bases; unmatched bases: 4.

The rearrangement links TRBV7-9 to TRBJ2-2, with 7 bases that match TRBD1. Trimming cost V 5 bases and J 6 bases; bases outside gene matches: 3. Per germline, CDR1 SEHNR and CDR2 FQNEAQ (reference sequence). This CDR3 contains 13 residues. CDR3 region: CASSLGQAGELFF. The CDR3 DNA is TGTGCCAGCAGCCTCGGACAGGCCGGGGAGCTGTTTTTT.

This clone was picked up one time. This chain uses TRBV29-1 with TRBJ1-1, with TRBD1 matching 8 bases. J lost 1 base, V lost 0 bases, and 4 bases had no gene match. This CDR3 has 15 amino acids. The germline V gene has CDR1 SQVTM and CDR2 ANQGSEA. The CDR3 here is CSVEESTGANTEAFF. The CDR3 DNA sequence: TGCAGCGTTGAAGAATCGACAGGGGCGAACACTGAAGCTTTCTTT. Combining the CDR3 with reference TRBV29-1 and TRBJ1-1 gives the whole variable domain SAVISQKPSRDICQRGTSLTIQCQVDSQVTMMFWYRQQPGQSLTLIATANQGSEATYESGFVIDKFPISRPNLTFSTLTVSNMSPEDSSIYLCSVEESTGANTEAFFGQGTRLTVV.

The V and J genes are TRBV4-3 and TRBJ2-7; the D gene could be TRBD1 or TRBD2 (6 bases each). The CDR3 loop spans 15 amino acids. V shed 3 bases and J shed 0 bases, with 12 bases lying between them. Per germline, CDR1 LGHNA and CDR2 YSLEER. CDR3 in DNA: TGCGCCAGCAGCCACGGACTACAGGGCTCCTACGAGCAGTACTTC. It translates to CASSHGLQGSYEQYF.

The CDR3 DNA reads as TGTGCCAGTAGTGACTCTAGCACAGATACGCAGTATTTT. It yields the protein CASSDSSTDTQYF. The chain is built from TRBV19 and TRBJ2-3; D gene ambiguous. Germline CDR1 LNHDA, CDR2 SQIVND (reference sequence). CDR3 length equals 13 residues. The germline V and J ends were trimmed by 5 bases and 0 bases, with 6 bases remaining between them.

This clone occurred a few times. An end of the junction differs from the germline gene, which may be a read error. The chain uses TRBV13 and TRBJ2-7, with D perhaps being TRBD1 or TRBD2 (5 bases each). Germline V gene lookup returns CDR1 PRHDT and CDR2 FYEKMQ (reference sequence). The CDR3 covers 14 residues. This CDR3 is CASSDSGTRRELSF. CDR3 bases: TGTGCCAGCAGTGATTCCGGGACGCGGAGAGAGTTGAGCTTC.

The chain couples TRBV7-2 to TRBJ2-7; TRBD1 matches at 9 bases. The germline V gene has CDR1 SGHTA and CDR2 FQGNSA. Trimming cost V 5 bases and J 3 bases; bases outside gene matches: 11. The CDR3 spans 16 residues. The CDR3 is CASSLYTGTGFYEQYF. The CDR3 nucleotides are TGTGCCAGCAGCCTCTATACCGGGACAGGGTTCTACGAGCAGTACTTC.

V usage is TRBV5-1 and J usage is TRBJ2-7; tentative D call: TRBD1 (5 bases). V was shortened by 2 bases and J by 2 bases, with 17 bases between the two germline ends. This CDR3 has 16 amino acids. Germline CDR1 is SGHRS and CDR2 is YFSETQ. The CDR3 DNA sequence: TGCGCCAGCAGCTTTACCGGACACAGCATAGCCTACGAGCAGTACTTC. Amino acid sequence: CASSFTGHSIAYEQYF. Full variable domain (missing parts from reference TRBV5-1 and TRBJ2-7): KAGVTQTPRYLIKTRGQQVTLSCSPISGHRSVSWYQQTPGQGLQFLFEYFSETQRNKGNFPGRFSGRQFSNSRSEMNVSTLELGDSALYLCASSFTGHSIAYEQYFGPGTRLTVT.

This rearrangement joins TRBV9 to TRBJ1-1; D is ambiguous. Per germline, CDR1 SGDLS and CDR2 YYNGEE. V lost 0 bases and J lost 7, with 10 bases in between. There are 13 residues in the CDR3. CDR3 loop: CASSVDVGYEAFF. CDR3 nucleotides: TGTGCCAGCAGCGTAGACGTCGGTTATGAAGCTTTCTTT.

DNA for the CDR3: TGTGCCAGCAGTCCCGGTTTGAGATCCTATGGCTACACCTTC. This sequence encodes CASSPGLRSYGYTF. V and J are TRBV7-9 and TRBJ1-2; no clear D gene. There are 14 residues in the CDR3. CDR1 is SEHNR and CDR2 is FQNEAQ in the germline V gene (reference sequence). Trimming took 6 bases from V and 4 from J, leaving 15 bases between them.

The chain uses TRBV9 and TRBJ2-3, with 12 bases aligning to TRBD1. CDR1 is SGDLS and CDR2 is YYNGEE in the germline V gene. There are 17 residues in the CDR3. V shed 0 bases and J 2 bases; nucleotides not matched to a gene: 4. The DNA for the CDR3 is TGTGCCAGCAGCGTAGAAGGGACAGGGGGCCCCACAGATACGCAGTATTTT. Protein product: CASSVEGTGGPTDTQYF.

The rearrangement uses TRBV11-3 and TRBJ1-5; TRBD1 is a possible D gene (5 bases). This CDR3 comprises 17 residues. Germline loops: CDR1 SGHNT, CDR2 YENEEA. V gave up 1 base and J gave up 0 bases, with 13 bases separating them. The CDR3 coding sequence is TGTGCCAGCAGCTTAGCGAGAGGGGCCCATAGCAATCAGCCCCAGCATTTT. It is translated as CASSLARGAHSNQPQHF.

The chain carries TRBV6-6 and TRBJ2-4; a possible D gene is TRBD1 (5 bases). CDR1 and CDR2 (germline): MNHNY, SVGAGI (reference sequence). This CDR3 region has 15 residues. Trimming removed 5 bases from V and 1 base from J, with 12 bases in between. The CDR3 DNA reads TGTGCCAGCAGTACCAGGGATATGGCCAAAAACATTCAGTACTTC. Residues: CASSTRDMAKNIQYF.

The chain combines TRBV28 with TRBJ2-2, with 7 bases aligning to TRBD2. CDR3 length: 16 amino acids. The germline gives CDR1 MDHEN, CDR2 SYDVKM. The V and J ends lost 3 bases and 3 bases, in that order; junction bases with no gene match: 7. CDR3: CASSLGGGKHTGELFF. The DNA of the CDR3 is TGTGCCAGCAGTTTGGGCGGGGGTAAACACACCGGGGAGCTGTTTTTT.

CDR3 nucleotides: TGTGCCAGTAGTCCGGATTGGTTCGGAGGGACTGCCAGCTCTGGAAACACCATATATTTT. Protein product: CASSPDWFGGTASSGNTIYF. This chain uses TRBV19 with TRBJ1-3; tentative D call: TRBD1 (5 bases). CDR3 length: 20 residues. Germline V gene data show CDR1 as LNHDA and CDR2 as SQIVND (reference sequence). V lost 5 bases and J 0 bases, leaving 26 bases between the germline ends.

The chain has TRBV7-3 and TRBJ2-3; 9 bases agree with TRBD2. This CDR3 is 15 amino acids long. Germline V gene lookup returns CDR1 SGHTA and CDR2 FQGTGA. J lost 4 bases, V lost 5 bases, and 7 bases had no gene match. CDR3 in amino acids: CASSLSGRRADTQYF. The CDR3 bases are TGTGCCAGCAGCCTGAGCGGGAGGAGGGCAGATACGCAGTATTTT.

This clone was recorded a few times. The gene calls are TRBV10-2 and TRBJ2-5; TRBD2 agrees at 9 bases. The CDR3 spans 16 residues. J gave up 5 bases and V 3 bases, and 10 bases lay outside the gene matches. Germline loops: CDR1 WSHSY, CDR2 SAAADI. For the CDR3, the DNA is TGCGCCAGCAGTGATTGGGCGGGAGGGCCCTATGAGACCCAGTACTTC. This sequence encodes CASSDWAGGPYETQYF.

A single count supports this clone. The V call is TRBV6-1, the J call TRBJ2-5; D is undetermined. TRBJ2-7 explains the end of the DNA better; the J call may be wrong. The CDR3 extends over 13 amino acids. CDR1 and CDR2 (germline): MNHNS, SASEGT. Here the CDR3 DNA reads TGTGCCAGCAGTGATGGATTAGGCCACGAGCAGTACTTC. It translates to CASSDGLGHEQYF.

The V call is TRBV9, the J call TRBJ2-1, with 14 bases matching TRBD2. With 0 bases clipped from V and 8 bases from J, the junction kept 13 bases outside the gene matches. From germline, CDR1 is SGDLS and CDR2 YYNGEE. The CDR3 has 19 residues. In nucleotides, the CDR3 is TGTGCCAGCAGCGTAGCCCTCCTTTCTGGACTAGCGGGAGGTGATGAGCAGTTCTTC. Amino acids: CASSVALLSGLAGGDEQFF.

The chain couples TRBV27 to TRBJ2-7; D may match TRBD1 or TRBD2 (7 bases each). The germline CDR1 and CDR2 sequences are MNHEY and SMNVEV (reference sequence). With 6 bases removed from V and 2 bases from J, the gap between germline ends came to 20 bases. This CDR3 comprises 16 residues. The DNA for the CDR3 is TGTGCCAGCAGCCCCCGATTCGGGGGGACAGCCTACGAGCAGTACTTC. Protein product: CASSPRFGGTAYEQYF.

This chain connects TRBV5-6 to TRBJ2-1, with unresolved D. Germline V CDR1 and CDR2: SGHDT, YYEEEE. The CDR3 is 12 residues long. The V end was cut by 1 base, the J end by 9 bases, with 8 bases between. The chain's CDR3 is CASSLWGSEQFF. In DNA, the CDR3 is TGTGCCAGCAGCTTGTGGGGATCTGAGCAGTTCTTC.

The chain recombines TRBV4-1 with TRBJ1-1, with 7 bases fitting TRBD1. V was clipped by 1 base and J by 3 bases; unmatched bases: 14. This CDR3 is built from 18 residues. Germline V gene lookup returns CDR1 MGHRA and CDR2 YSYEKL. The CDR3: CASSQGVQGVHLDTEAFF. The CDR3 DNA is TGCGCCAGCAGCCAAGGTGTGCAGGGGGTCCACTTGGACACTGAAGCTTTCTTT.